Listed below are T cell receptor beta chains from one sample, sequenced in a study of blood T cells in healthy people across ages. TCRdb reprocessed the 5' RACE reads via MiXCR and lists one record per CDR3 protein. The sample lists about 720,000 distinct CDR3 sequences; about 20% were seen once. Specimen: blood. All receptors derive from a man between 65 and 79 years old in good health. The CDR3 runs from the conserved cysteine through the conserved F or W. Each record gives: D gene, V gene, J gene, clone size, CDR3 DNA, CDR3 protein. The D gene is left open where the match is weak. A row's size may be missing; if present it is once, few, many or a size class.

>.|TRBV2|TRBJ1-4|few
TGTGCCAGCAGTGTATGGGAGGAAAAACTGTTTTTT
CASSVWEEKLFF
>.|TRBV2|TRBJ1-2|few
TGTGCCAGCAGTCCAGGGTTGTGCTATGGCTACACCTTC
CASSPGLCYGYTF
>TRBD2|TRBV5-1|TRBJ2-3|few
TGCGCCAGCAGCCAACTAGCGGGGGAGAAAGATACGCAGTATTTT
CASSQLAGEKDTQYF
>TRBD2|TRBV27|TRBJ2-3|few
TGTGCCAGCCTCGGTCTAGCGGGAGTAGAGGATACGCAGTATTTT
CASLGLAGVEDTQYF
>.|TRBV30|TRBJ2-2|many
TGTGCCTGGAGTGTCGGGGTCGACACCGGGGAGCTGTTTTTT
CAWSVGVDTGELFF
>.|TRBV6-4|TRBJ2-1|.
TGTGCCAGCGGGGGGCCACCCAATGAGCAGTTCTTC
CASGGPPNEQFF
>.|TRBV29-1|TRBJ2-5|.
TGCAGCGTTCGCCCGGGACGGGGGGCCGAACAGTACTTC
CSVRPGRGAEQYF
>.|TRBV4-3|TRBJ1-6|few
TGCGCCAGCAGCCAAGAGTCAGGGCTGAATTCACCCCTCCACTTT
CASSQESGLNSPLHF
>TRBD2|TRBV20-1|TRBJ2-3|few
TGCAGTGCCCACCTAGCGGGGGGAGCTCACAGCGATACGCAGTATTTT
CSAHLAGGAHSDTQYF
>TRBD2|TRBV10-3|TRBJ2-3|.
TGTGCCATCAGAGGGACTAGCCCAGATACGCAGTATTTT
CAIRGTSPDTQYF
>TRBD1|TRBV29-1|TRBJ1-1|few
TGCAGCTCACGGGACAGCAACACTGAAGCTTTCTTT
CSSRDSNTEAFF
>.|TRBV6-5|TRBJ2-1|few
TGTGCCAGCAGTTACGGATTCCCGACCAGGAGAGGAGACGGCGGGTTCTATGAGCAGTTCTTC
CASSYGFPTRRGDGGFYEQFF
>TRBD1|TRBV20-1|TRBJ2-2|.
TGCAGTGCTCAGGACAGGGCGAACACCGGGGAGCTGTTTTTT
CSAQDRANTGELFF
>TRBD2|TRBV6-2/TRBV6-3|TRBJ2-5|few
TGCGCCAGCAGTTTCCGACTAGCGGGAGGTCAAATCCAAGAGACCCAGTACTTC
CASSFRLAGGQIQETQYF
>.|TRBV5-1|TRBJ1-5|few
TGCGCCAGCTCCCGGGGAGACCCGATGGGCAATCAGCCCCAGCATTTT
CASSRGDPMGNQPQHF
>TRBD1|TRBV6-5|TRBJ1-4|few
TGTGCCAGCAGTTACTCGTCAGGGGGCGATCGGGACTTTGCAACTAATGAAAAACTGTTTTTT
CASSYSSGGDRDFATNEKLFF
>TRBD1|TRBV20-1|TRBJ2-5|.
TGCAGTGCCCAGACAGGGGGTATAGGGGAGACCCAGTACTTC
CSAQTGGIGETQYF
>.|TRBV7-9|TRBJ2-7|.
TGTGCCAGCAGCTTACCCCTGGACTACGAGCAGTACTTC
CASSLPLDYEQYF
>.|TRBV20-1|TRBJ2-1|few
TGCAGTGCTGGAACGGGTGGGGCAGGCAATGAGCAGTTCTTC
CSAGTGGAGNEQFF
>.|TRBV24-1|TRBJ2-3|once
TGTGCCACCACTGACCCTGACCGAGATACGCAGTATTTT
CATTDPDRDTQYF
>.|TRBV12-3/TRBV12-4|TRBJ1-2|.
TGTGCCAGCAGTTTCGGCAGGGCAGTTGGCTACACCTTC
CASSFGRAVGYTF
>TRBD2|TRBV6-2/TRBV6-3|TRBJ2-3|few
TGTGCCAGCAGTACCCAGCGGGAGGGTGAAGTTCGGGATACGCAGTATTTT
CASSTQREGEVRDTQYF
>TRBD1|TRBV11-1|TRBJ1-6|.
TGTGCCAGCACACGGACAGGGTCGGATTCACCCCTCCACTTT
CASTRTGSDSPLHF
>.|TRBV6-5|TRBJ1-1|.
TGTGCCAGCAGTTACGAGGTGAGCACTGAAGCTTTCTTT
CASSYEVSTEAFF
>.|TRBV2|TRBJ1-2|few
TGTGCCAGCAAATATGGCTACACCTTC
CASKYGYTF
>.|TRBV20-1|TRBJ1-1|.
TGCAGTGCTGTCGCAGTCCCACGGTCGAACACTGAAGCTTTCTTT
CSAVAVPRSNTEAFF
>.|TRBV12-5|TRBJ2-1|.
TGTGCTAGTGGGCCTTGGGGGGCTGGAATGGGAAATGAGCAGTTCTTC
CASGPWGAGMGNEQFF
>.|TRBV7-9|TRBJ2-5|.
TGTGCCAGCAGCTTAGACGGAACCCGGGGTCAAGAGACCCAGTACTTC
CASSLDGTRGQETQYF
>.|TRBV10-3|TRBJ2-5|.
TGTGCCATCAGTCAGAGTAAGGAGACCCAGTACTTC
CAISQSKETQYF
>.|TRBV6-6|TRBJ2-1|.
TGTGCCAGCAGTTACCAGAGGCAGGGTGAGCAGTTCTTC
CASSYQRQGEQFF
>.|TRBV5-6|TRBJ2-3|few
TGTGCCAGCAGGGACCTTCTGGCGGATACGCAGTATTTT
CASRDLLADTQYF
>TRBD2|TRBV28|TRBJ2-3|few
TGTGCCAGCAGTCAAACTAGCGGGGGGTTCACAGATACGCAGTATTTT
CASSQTSGGFTDTQYF
>.|TRBV10-3|TRBJ1-1|few
TGTGCCATCAGTGCAGCAGGGGCGGAAACTGAAGCTTTCTTT
CAISAAGAETEAFF
>.|TRBV5-6|TRBJ2-5|few
TGTGCCAGCAGCTTCAAACATGGGGTAGAGACCCAGTACTTC
CASSFKHGVETQYF
>TRBD1|TRBV5-6|TRBJ2-2|few
TGTGCCAGCAGCTTCACAGGGGAGTACACCGGGGAGCTGTTTTTT
CASSFTGEYTGELFF
>.|TRBV20-1|TRBJ1-1|few
TGCAGTGCTCCGCAGGCGGGTCGTACTGAAGCTTTCTTT
CSAPQAGRTEAFF
>.|TRBV20-1|TRBJ2-1|.
TGCAGTGCTAGTCCTCTGGGTAATGAGCAGTTCTTC
CSASPLGNEQFF
>.|TRBV29-1|TRBJ2-2|few
TGCAGCGTTGAACAGGGCCCTGGGACCGGGGAGCTGTTTTTT
CSVEQGPGTGELFF
>.|TRBV6-5|TRBJ2-5|.
TGTGCCAGCAGTTATCTCGGACAAAGGGGGACCCAGTACTTC
CASSYLGQRGTQYF
>.|TRBV12-3/TRBV12-4|TRBJ1-2|.
TGTGCCAGCAGATTAAGGGGGAACTATGGCTACACCTTC
CASRLRGNYGYTF
>TRBD2|TRBV7-2|TRBJ2-1|few
TGTGCCAGCAGCTTAGGGGGGACTAGCGCCACGCGGTCCTACAATGAGCAGTTCTTC
CASSLGGTSATRSYNEQFF